This entry lists 15 T cell receptor beta chains sequenced from one sample in a study of T cell responses to AZD1222 COVID-19 vaccine. TCRdb keeps only in-frame clones here, not all; method: immunoSEQ multiplex PCR. The data show approximately 150,000 clones, 91% seen once. The specimen comprised peripheral blood, sampled on day 0 of AZD1222 vaccination. These receptors were taken from an adult in good health.

The chain joins TRBV28 to TRBJ2-1; D might be TRBD1 (6 bases). This CDR3 spans 17 amino acids. Trimming pared 6 bases from V and 0 bases from J, leaving 18 bases between. CDR1 MDHEN and CDR2 SYDVKM come from the germline V gene. The CDR3 bases are TGTGCCAGCAGCTCTCCCCGGACAGACAGCTCCTACAATGAGCAGTTCTTC. This encodes CASSSPRTDSSYNEQFF.

The chain recombines TRBV19 with TRBJ2-6, with D possibly being TRBD1 or TRBD2 (5 bases each). Germline CDR1 is LNHDA and CDR2 is SQIVND (reference sequence). The CDR3 contains 15 residues. V dropped 7 bases and J dropped 4 bases, with 14 bases sitting between them. Written as DNA, the CDR3 is TGTGCCAGTATCCCCGGGGACGCCGGGGCCAACGTCCTGACTTTC. Protein product: CASIPGDAGANVLTF.

The chain has TRBV6-4 and TRBJ2-3; tentatively, D is TRBD1 or TRBD2 (5 bases each). The ends were cut back, 2 bases at V and 3 bases at J, with 9 bases in the middle. The CDR3 totals 14 residues. The V gene's germline CDR1 is MRHNA and CDR2 SNTAGT. CDR3 bases: TGTGCCAGCAGTGACGTGGGGGAGACAGATACGCAGTATTTT. Amino acids: CASSDVGETDTQYF.

The chain employs TRBV29-1 and TRBJ2-1; 9 bases fit TRBD1. Losses at the gene ends were 6 bases for V and 1 base for J; bases not matched to a gene: 7. Germline V lookup: CDR1 SQVTM, CDR2 ANQGSEA. This CDR3 has 15 amino acids. CDR3 residues: CSVGGQGNSYNEQFF. The CDR3 nucleotides are TGCAGCGTGGGCGGACAGGGGAATTCCTACAATGAGCAGTTCTTC.

This chain connects TRBV28 to TRBJ2-2; 7 bases map to TRBD1. V dropped 2 bases and J dropped 5; count of bases not matched to a gene: 2. This CDR3 comprises 14 residues. Germline V lookup: CDR1 MDHEN, CDR2 SYDVKM. CDR3 protein: CASSLTGVTGELFF. The CDR3 DNA reads as TGTGCCAGCAGTTTAACAGGGGTTACCGGGGAGCTGTTTTTT.

The chain has TRBV28 and TRBJ2-7; D gene unclear. The CDR3 spans 14 residues. V lost 8 bases and J lost 0, with 14 bases in between. CDR1 MDHEN and CDR2 SYDVKM come from the germline V gene. For the CDR3, the DNA is TGTGCCAGCCTGGCCCGTCAAGGCTCCTACGAGCAGTACTTC. Protein: CASLARQGSYEQYF.

CDR3 in amino acids: CASRHRGRETQYF. CDR3 coding DNA: TGTGCCAGCAGGCACAGGGGTAGGGAGACCCAGTACTTC. The chain employs TRBV28 and TRBJ2-5, with 7 bases fitting TRBD1. The CDR3 consists of 13 residues. The junction had 6 bases not matched to a gene; V was cut back by 6 bases and J by 5 bases. The germline V gene has CDR1 MDHEN and CDR2 SYDVKM.

The chain recombines TRBV10-3 with TRBJ1-1, with D tentatively TRBD1 (6 bases). This CDR3 comprises 14 residues. The ends were cut back, 7 bases at V and 2 bases at J, with 14 bases in the middle. CDR1 and CDR2 (germline): ENHRY, SYGVKD. The CDR3 spells CAITRGGVNTEAFF. CDR3 nucleotides: TGTGCCATCACCAGAGGGGGGGTTAACACTGAAGCTTTCTTT.

V is TRBV28 and J is TRBJ1-2, with 7 bases fitting TRBD1. V shed 5 bases, J shed 5 bases, and the junction held 11 bases outside the gene matches. Germline CDR1 MDHEN, CDR2 SYDVKM. This CDR3 is built from 15 residues. CDR3 bases: TGTGCCAGCAGTCCCTCAGGGGGGGCCTTGTATGGCTACACCTTC. Translated, it gives CASSPSGGALYGYTF.

The genes are TRBV4-2 and TRBJ2-7; TRBD2 matches at 8 bases. CDR1 and CDR2 from the germline V gene are LGHNA and YNFKEQ. CDR3 length: 17 residues. V trimming: 0 bases; J trimming: 0 bases; junction bases outside the gene matches: 7. The CDR3 loop is CASSQEPSGRGSYEQYF. Written as DNA, the CDR3 is TGTGCCAGCAGCCAAGAGCCGAGCGGGAGAGGCTCCTACGAGCAGTACTTC.

The chain links TRBV18 to TRBJ2-3, with D possibly matching TRBD2 (5 bases). V shed 4 bases and J shed 0 bases, with 11 bases lying between them. This CDR3 has 15 amino acids. CDR1 and CDR2 from the germline V gene are KGHSH and LQKENI. In DNA, the CDR3 is TGTGCCAGCTCACGCGAGGGAGTGAGCACAGATACGCAGTATTTT. Amino acid sequence: CASSREGVSTDTQYF.

This clone was observed a single time. The CDR3 bases are TGTGCCAGAAGCTCAGAGAGGTTGGAAAGATTAGCCGGGACTAGCGGGAGGAATGAGCAGTTCTTC. Translated, it gives CARSSERLERLAGTSGRNEQFF. The J gene is TRBJ2-1, the V gene TRBV5-3; TRBD2 matches at 15 bases. TRBV5-3 qualifies as an ORF whose function is uncertain. Unmatched junction bases numbered 23, after V lost 3 bases and J lost 7 bases. This CDR3 contains 22 residues.

V gene TRBV6-2 or TRBV6-3 combines with J gene TRBJ2-5; no clear D gene. V was shortened by 3 bases and J by 13 bases, with 18 bases between the two germline ends. The CDR3 is 13 residues long. The V gene's germline CDR1 is MNHEY and CDR2 SVGEGT. CDR3 sequence reads: CASSYVGLSPPYF. CDR3 sequence (DNA): TGTGCCAGCAGTTATGTGGGTTTATCCCCTCCGTACTTC.

This chain links TRBV11-2 with TRBJ2-1; D tentatively fits TRBD1 or TRBD2 (5 bases each). The CDR3 has 16 amino acids. V was pared by 4 bases and J by 3 bases, with 16 bases between. Germline CDR1 is SGHAT and CDR2 is FQNNGV. The CDR3 loop is CASSSRGRVHYNEQFF. The CDR3 DNA reads TGTGCCAGCAGCTCCCGGGGACGGGTGCACTACAATGAGCAGTTCTTC.

This chain connects TRBV7-2 to TRBJ1-2, with 7 bases fitting TRBD1. With V trimmed by 2 bases and J by 4 bases, 1 base remained unmatched. The CDR3 consists of 13 residues. Germline-derived CDR1 and CDR2 are SGHTA and FQGNSA. CDR3 DNA sequence: TGTGCCAGCAGCTTACAGGGGGTCTATGGCTACACCTTC. Its translation: CASSLQGVYGYTF.